The 30 T cell receptor beta chains presented below share a single source sample, sequenced in a study of cytomegalovirus exposure and HLA in healthy donors. Amplification used 60 Vbeta primers and 13 Jbeta primers. TCRdb's table, derived via immunoSEQ multiplex PCR, lists solely in-frame clones and lacks some. Seen here are some 130,000 clones, 80% observed once, and the top ten hold approximately 2%. Sequenced input: PBMCs. The receptor set was obtained from a man aged 30 to 39 in good health and CMV-seronegative.

The table lists this clone with a count of one. The chain combines TRBV6-5 with TRBJ1-6; 8 bases match TRBD1. Trimming took 5 bases from V and 9 from J; bases not matched to a gene: 3. The CDR3 has 13 amino acids. CDR1 and CDR2 from the germline V gene are MNHEY and SVGAGI. CDR3 DNA: TGTGCCAGCAGTCAGGGGGCCACTTCACCCCTCCACTTT. Residues: CASSQGATSPLHF.

This rearrangement joins TRBV1 to TRBJ2-2; TRBD2 is taken as the D call from the table, unchecked against the DNA. TRBV1 is termed a pseudogene. The CDR3 has 12 residues. The CDR3 bases are TGCACCAGCAGCCAAGAAGGAGCGAGGGTGTTTTTT. This gives the protein CTSSQEGARVFF.

V and J are TRBV28 and TRBJ1-1, with TRBD1 matching 7 bases. Losses at the gene ends were 7 bases for V and 11 bases for J; bases not matched to a gene: 7. Germline values: CDR1 MDHEN, CDR2 SYDVKM. There are 11 residues in the CDR3. The CDR3 nucleotides read TGTGCCAGCACGGACGTACAGGGGGCTTTCTTT. Its protein is CASTDVQGAFF.

This clone was seen a single time. This chain uses TRBV5-1 with TRBJ2-1; D possibly corresponds to TRBD1 (6 bases). CDR1 is SGHRS, CDR2 YFSETQ, per germline. V lost 4 bases and J 9 bases, leaving 17 bases between the germline ends. The CDR3 runs 14 residues. CDR3 DNA sequence: TGCGCCAGCAGCCCTCGGGCCCCGACAGGTGAGCAGTTCTTC. It specifies CASSPRAPTGEQFF.

V and J are TRBV5-1 and TRBJ2-5, with 10 bases identical to TRBD2. Germline V gene sequence: CDR1 SGHRS, CDR2 YFSETQ. J gave up 11 bases and V 0 bases, and 10 bases lay outside the gene matches. The CDR3 totals 15 residues. CDR3 region: CASSLELAGVGEQYF. In DNA, the CDR3 is TGCGCCAGCAGCTTGGAGCTAGCGGGAGTGGGGGAGCAGTACTTC. The variable domain in full, with the rest retrieved from reference TRBV5-1 and TRBJ2-5, is KAGVTQTPRYLIKTRGQQVTLSCSPISGHRSVSWYQQTPGQGLQFLFEYFSETQRNKGNFPGRFSGRQFSNSRSEMNVSTLELGDSALYLCASSLELAGVGEQYFGPGTRLLVL.

The chain carries TRBV11-2 and TRBJ1-3; D remains unclear. This CDR3 region has 15 residues. Trimming took off 5 bases at V and 0 bases at J, with 11 bases between the two ends. Per germline, CDR1 SGHAT and CDR2 FQNNGV. CDR3 nucleotides: TGTGCCAGCAGCGACCGACGGGGCTCTGGAAACACCATATATTTT. Translation: CASSDRRGSGNTIYF.

The chain recombines TRBV28 with TRBJ2-5; 8 nucleotides match TRBD1. This CDR3 has 14 residues. CDR1 is MDHEN, CDR2 SYDVKM, per germline. J was trimmed by 5 bases and V by 5 bases; bases with no gene match: 7. The CDR3 spells CASSPRQGRETQYF. CDR3 coding DNA: TGTGCCAGCAGTCCTCGACAGGGGAGGGAGACCCAGTACTTC.

The genes are TRBV19 and TRBJ1-1; 7 bases agree with TRBD1. The germline V gene has CDR1 LNHDA and CDR2 SQIVND (reference sequence). This CDR3 has 19 amino acids. Unmatched junction bases numbered 17, after V lost 3 bases and J lost 1 base. This chain's CDR3 is CASSMRAVTGRSWNTEAFF. The CDR3 nucleotides read TGTGCCAGTAGTATGCGGGCCGTGACAGGGAGAAGCTGGAACACTGAAGCTTTCTTT.

The chain joins TRBV5-1 to TRBJ2-1; 13 nucleotides line up with TRBD2. Trimming removed 0 bases from V and 5 bases from J; junction bases left unmatched: 8. The CDR3 sequence is 18 residues long. Germline V gene sequence: CDR1 SGHRS, CDR2 YFSETQ. CDR3 sequence: CASSLVGLAGIGDNEQFF. CDR3 in DNA: TGCGCCAGCAGCTTGGTGGGACTAGCGGGAATTGGGGACAATGAGCAGTTCTTC.

This clone was detected a few times. V usage is TRBV5-1 and J usage is TRBJ1-2, with a possible D match to TRBD1 (6 bases). Trimming took 3 bases from V and 5 from J, leaving 17 bases between them. CDR1 SGHRS and CDR2 YFSETQ come from the germline V gene. The CDR3 totals 15 residues. CDR3 in amino acids: CASSSRQAFGYGYTF. The CDR3, as DNA: TGCGCCAGCAGCTCCCGACAGGCGTTTGGTTATGGCTACACCTTC.

This clone was observed a few times. V and J are TRBV2 and TRBJ2-7, with D perhaps TRBD2 (6 bases). V was shortened by 8 bases and J by 3 bases, with 17 bases between the two germline ends. CDR3 length equals 14 residues. The V gene's germline CDR1 is SNHLY and CDR2 FYNNEI. CDR3 sequence (DNA): TGTGCCAGCGGGACTCCCTTGGTTGGCTACGAGCAGTACTTC. Its protein product is CASGTPLVGYEQYF.

This chain joins TRBV9 and TRBJ2-5; 12 bases match TRBD2. V dropped 4 bases and J dropped 5; count of bases not matched to a gene: 6. The germline V gene encodes CDR1 SGDLS and CDR2 YYNGEE. The CDR3 loop spans 15 amino acids. CDR3 nucleotide sequence: TGTGCCAGCAGCCCAGGACTAGCGGGACTGGAGACCCAGTACTTC. This translates into CASSPGLAGLETQYF.

This clone was counted between two and nine times. The chain has TRBV7-2 and TRBJ1-1; D remains ambiguous. The germline V and J ends were trimmed by 0 bases and 0 bases, with 8 bases remaining between them. The V gene's germline CDR1 is SGHTA and CDR2 FQGNSA. The CDR3 extends over 15 amino acids. CDR3 bases: TGTGCCAGCAGCTTAGCGCCAGGAATGAACACTGAAGCTTTCTTT. This gives the protein CASSLAPGMNTEAFF.

CDR3 nucleotides: TGTGCCTGGAGTAAACAGAACACTGAAGCTTTCTTT. Encoded protein: CAWSKQNTEAFF. V gene TRBV30 combines with J gene TRBJ1-1; no reliable D call. V was clipped by 2 bases and J by 1 base, with 5 bases between them. The germline V gene encodes CDR1 GTSNPN and CDR2 SVGIG (reference sequence). The CDR3 length is 12 residues.

The chain uses TRBV19 and TRBJ2-1; 8 positions agree with TRBD2. The CDR3 loop spans 15 amino acids. Germline V lookup: CDR1 LNHDA, CDR2 SQIVND (reference sequence). V trimming: 3 bases; J trimming: 6 bases; junction bases outside the gene matches: 7. The CDR3 DNA is TGTGCCAGTAGTATTATGACTAGCGTCGGCAATGAGCAGTTCTTC. Amino acids: CASSIMTSVGNEQFF.

The chain combines TRBV10-3 with TRBJ2-3; the D is unclear. The CDR3 runs 15 residues. V gave up 1 base and J gave up 2 bases, with 10 bases separating them. Germline V gene data show CDR1 as ENHRY and CDR2 as SYGVKD. CDR3: CAISELASFTDTQYF. CDR3 in DNA: TGTGCCATCAGTGAGTTGGCTTCTTTCACAGATACGCAGTATTTT.

The V call is TRBV28, the J call TRBJ1-5, with 8 positions matching TRBD1. The junction had 13 bases not matched to a gene; V was cut back by 6 bases and J by 6 bases. The CDR3 length is 16 residues. Per germline, CDR1 MDHEN and CDR2 SYDVKM. CDR3 DNA: TGTGCCAGCAGACGACTACAGGGGGTGGCGGGTCAGCCCCAGCATTTT. It is translated as CASRRLQGVAGQPQHF.

CDR3 sequence: CASSRQGSAIYEQYF. The DNA for the CDR3 is TGTGCCAGCAGCCGACAGGGGAGTGCAATCTACGAGCAGTACTTC. J is TRBJ2-7 and V is TRBV5-4; 8 bases are shared with TRBD1. Germline V gene data show CDR1 as SGHNT and CDR2 as YYREEE (reference sequence). This CDR3 is 15 amino acids long. V trimming: 4 bases; J trimming: 3 bases; junction bases outside the gene matches: 9.

The V gene is TRBV11-2, the J gene TRBJ2-7; D is possibly TRBD1 (6 bases). Trimming left V 5 bases short and J 0 bases short, with 8 bases between. In germline, CDR1 is SGHAT, CDR2 FQNNGV. There are 13 residues in the CDR3. The CDR3 here is CASSQGNSYEQYF. The CDR3 DNA sequence: TGTGCCAGCAGCCAGGGGAACTCCTACGAGCAGTACTTC.

V gene TRBV5-1 combines with J gene TRBJ2-5, with 10 bases identical to TRBD2. The J call is doubtful: the DNA matches TRBJ2-7 better. The germline CDR1 and CDR2 sequences are SGHRS and YFSETQ. The CDR3 spans 15 residues. The DNA for the CDR3 is TGCGCCAGCAGCCCACTAGCGGGGAGCTCCTACGAGCAGTACTTC. It translates to CASSPLAGSSYEQYF.

The rearrangement uses TRBV2 and TRBJ1-5; possibly TRBD1 for D (6 bases). CDR3 length equals 14 residues. Trimming removed 7 bases at V and 1 base at J, with 11 bases between. Germline V gene lookup returns CDR1 SNHLY and CDR2 FYNNEI. The chain's CDR3 is CASTTGLSNQPQHF. CDR3 in DNA: TGTGCCAGCACTACAGGGTTGAGCAATCAGCCCCAGCATTTT. Together with reference TRBV2 and TRBJ1-5, the CDR3 gives the full variable domain: EPEVTQTPSHQVTQMGQEVILRCVPISNHLYFYWYRQILGQKVEFLVSFYNNEISEKSEIFDDQFSVERPDGSNFTLKIRSTKLEDSAMYFCASTTGLSNQPQHFGDGTRLSIL.

The chain combines TRBV29-1 with TRBJ2-5; TRBD1 aligns across 8 bases. The DNA end is a closer match to TRBJ2-7, so the J assignment may be wrong. The CDR3 runs to 14 residues. The germline CDR1 and CDR2 sequences are SQVTM and ANQGSEA. The CDR3 here is CSVSGTGLSYEQYF. The CDR3, as DNA: TGCAGCGTCTCCGGGACAGGACTCTCCTACGAGCAGTACTTC.

The chain uses TRBV19 and TRBJ1-5; weak D call: TRBD1 (6 bases). CDR1 and CDR2 from the germline V gene are LNHDA and SQIVND (reference sequence). Deletions cut 5 bases from V and 4 bases from J, with 15 bases between. The CDR3 spans 15 residues. The CDR3 region is CASSPGWGQNQPQHF. The CDR3, as DNA: TGTGCCAGTAGTCCAGGGTGGGGGCAGAATCAGCCCCAGCATTTT.

This chain uses TRBV7-8 with TRBJ2-3; 7 bases agree with TRBD2. The CDR3 is 15 amino acids. V shed 2 bases, J shed 4 bases, and the junction held 6 bases outside the gene matches. CDR1 is SGHVS, CDR2 FQNEAQ, per germline. In DNA form, the CDR3 reads TGTGCCAGCAGCTTATTCGGTGGGAGGGCAGATACGCAGTATTTT. Protein: CASSLFGGRADTQYF.

With respect to this clone: Distinct nucleotide sequences in the sample also encode this CDR3. J is TRBJ2-7 and V is TRBV5-1; 7 bases are shared with TRBD1. This CDR3 has 12 residues. Trimming at V came to 4 bases and at J to 4 bases, leaving 2 bases not matched to a gene. Germline V CDR1 and CDR2: SGHRS, YFSETQ. This CDR3 reads CASSAQGYEQYF. For the CDR3, the DNA is TGCGCCAGCAGCGCACAGGGGTACGAGCAGTACTTC.

The V and J genes are TRBV28 and TRBJ1-4; 7 bases are shared with TRBD1. Germline trimming cut 5 bases from V and 10 bases from J; bases unmatched to any gene: 4. Germline V gene sequence: CDR1 MDHEN, CDR2 SYDVKM. The CDR3 is made up of 12 amino acids. This CDR3 reads CASSGQGGKLFF. DNA of the CDR3: TGTGCCAGCAGTGGGCAGGGGGGAAAACTGTTTTTT.

The chain has TRBV5-5 and TRBJ2-7; 8 nucleotides align to TRBD1. Germline CDR1 SGHKS, CDR2 YYEKEE (reference sequence). V lost 4 bases to trimming and J lost 2 bases; unmatched junction nucleotides: 5. CDR3 length: 14 amino acids. The CDR3 sequence is CASSRTGIPYEQYF. DNA for the CDR3: TGTGCCAGCAGCCGGACAGGGATTCCCTACGAGCAGTACTTC.

The V and J genes are TRBV28 and TRBJ1-2; possibly TRBD1 for D (5 bases). Trimming pared 6 bases from V and 2 bases from J, leaving 7 bases between. The CDR3 length is 12 residues. Germline-derived CDR1 and CDR2 are MDHEN and SYDVKM. CDR3 DNA: TGTGCCAGCAGAAGGGGCAACTATGGCTACACCTTC. This sequence encodes CASRRGNYGYTF.

In DNA, the CDR3 is TGTGCCAGCAGGGAGGGACGGGGGGACACTGAAGCTTTCTTT. Translation: CASREGRGDTEAFF. The rearrangement links TRBV28 to TRBJ1-1, with D maybe TRBD1 (5 bases). V was trimmed by 6 bases and J by 3 bases, leaving 14 bases between them. Looked up from germline, CDR1 is MDHEN and CDR2 is SYDVKM. This CDR3 comprises 14 residues.

The chain links TRBV30 to TRBJ2-7, with a possible D match to TRBD2 (6 bases). The germline V gene encodes CDR1 GTSNPN and CDR2 SVGIG (reference sequence). Between the trimmed V and J ends, which lost 2 bases and 0 bases, there was a span of 11 bases. CDR3 size: 14 residues. The CDR3 nucleotides are TGTGCCTGGAGTCGGGGGACTGCCTCCTACGAGCAGTACTTC. Protein sequence: CAWSRGTASYEQYF.